These 3 T cell receptor beta chains originate from one sample sequenced in a study of blood T cells in healthy people across ages. Sample-barcoded 5' priming and a J-beta primer mix drove a second PCR of roughly 7 to 11 cycles. TCRdb passed the 5' RACE reads through MiXCR, listing each CDR3 protein once. The data contain fewer than 750,000 distinct CDR3 sequences, roughly 43% of them singletons. Sequenced input: blood. The source of these receptors is an elderly man in good health.

This clonotype was recorded at least ten times. This chain connects TRBV6-6 to TRBJ1-6; a weak D match, TRBD1 (5 bases). This CDR3 region has 13 residues. Germline V CDR1 and CDR2: MNHNY, SVGAGI (reference sequence). Trimming removed 9 bases at V and 7 bases at J, with 13 bases between. The chain's CDR3 is CASETAKNSPLHF. The CDR3 DNA reads as TGTGCCAGTGAGACAGCCAAAAATTCACCCCTCCACTTT.

The V gene is TRBV27, the J gene TRBJ2-5, with D perhaps TRBD1 or TRBD2 (5 bases each). V lost 4 bases, J lost 8 bases, and 17 bases lay in between. Germline assignment: CDR1 MNHEY and CDR2 SMNVEV (reference sequence). The CDR3 covers 14 residues. The CDR3 here is CASSSWDGSRTQYF. CDR3 sequence (DNA): TGTGCCAGCAGTTCCTGGGACGGTTCGCGAACCCAGTACTTC.

This clonotype was observed many times. This chain links TRBV6-5 with TRBJ2-3; unclear D gene. V was cut by 0 bases and J by 4 bases, with 5 bases left in between. Germline V gene data show CDR1 as MNHEY and CDR2 as SVGAGI. The CDR3 runs to 13 residues. In DNA, the CDR3 is TGTGCCAGCAGTTACTCTCAGTCAGATACGCAGTATTTT. It translates to CASSYSQSDTQYF.